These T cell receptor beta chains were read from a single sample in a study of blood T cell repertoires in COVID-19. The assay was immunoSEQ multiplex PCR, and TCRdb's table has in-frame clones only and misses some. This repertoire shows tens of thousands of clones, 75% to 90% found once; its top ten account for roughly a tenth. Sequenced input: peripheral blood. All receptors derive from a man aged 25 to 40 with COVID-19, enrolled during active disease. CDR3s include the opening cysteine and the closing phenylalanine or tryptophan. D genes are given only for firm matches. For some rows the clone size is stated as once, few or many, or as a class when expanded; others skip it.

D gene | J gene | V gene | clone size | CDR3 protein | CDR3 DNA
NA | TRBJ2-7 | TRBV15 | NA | CATSRGGTASYEQYF | TGTGCCACCAGCAGGGGCGGGACGGCCTCCTACGAGCAGTACTTC
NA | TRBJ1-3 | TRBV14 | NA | CASSPSRQFGNTIYF | TGTGCCAGCAGCCCCTCCCGACAGTTTGGAAACACCATATATTTT
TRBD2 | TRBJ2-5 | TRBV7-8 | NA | CASSLVASGIQETQYF | TGTGCCAGCAGCTTAGTGGCTAGCGGGATACAAGAGACCCAGTACTTC
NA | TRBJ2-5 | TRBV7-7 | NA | CASSLAWAQEETQYF | TGTGCTAGCAGCTTAGCCTGGGCACAGGAAGAGACCCAGTACTTC
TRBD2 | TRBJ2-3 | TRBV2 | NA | CAIGTSGADTQYF | TGTGCCATCGGGACTAGCGGGGCAGATACGCAGTATTTT
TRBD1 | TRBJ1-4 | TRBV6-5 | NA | CASKLGGQPNEKLFF | TGTGCCAGCAAATTAGGGGGACAGCCTAATGAAAAACTGTTTTTT
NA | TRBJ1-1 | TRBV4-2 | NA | CASQPGTMNTEAFF | TGTGCCAGCCAGCCGGGGACAATGAACACTGAAGCTTTCTTT
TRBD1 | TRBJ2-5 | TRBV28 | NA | CASSWVRGNQETQYF | TGTGCCAGCAGTTGGGTCAGGGGGAACCAAGAGACCCAGTACTTC
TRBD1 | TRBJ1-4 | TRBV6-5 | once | CASRGQGAPEKLFF | TGTGCCAGCAGAGGACAGGGGGCGCCCGAAAAACTGTTTTTT
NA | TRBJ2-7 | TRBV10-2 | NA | CASSNSRYEQYF | TGCGCCAGCAGTAACAGTCGGTACGAGCAGTACTTC
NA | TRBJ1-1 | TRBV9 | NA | CASSFGKNTEAFF | TGTGCCAGCAGCTTCGGGAAAAACACTGAAGCTTTCTTT
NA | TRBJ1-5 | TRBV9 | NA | CASSASQDSNQPQHF | TGTGCCAGCAGCGCCTCCCAGGACAGTAATCAGCCCCAGCATTTT
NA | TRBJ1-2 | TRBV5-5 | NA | CASSLGANYGYTF | TGTGCCAGCAGCTTGGGGGCAAACTATGGCTACACCTTC
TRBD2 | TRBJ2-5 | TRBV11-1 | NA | CASSLELVAGKETQYF | TGTGCCAGCAGCTTGGAGTTGGTAGCGGGAAAAGAGACCCAGTACTTC
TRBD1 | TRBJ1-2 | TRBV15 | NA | CATSSRWDSTYGYTF | TGTGCCACCAGCTCTCGTTGGGACAGTACCTATGGCTACACCTTC
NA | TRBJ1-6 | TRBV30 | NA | CAWSRQSNSPLHF | TGTGCCTGGAGTAGACAGAGTAATTCACCCCTCCACTTT
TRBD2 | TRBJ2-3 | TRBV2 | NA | CASSPLGGTDTQYF | TGTGCCAGCAGCCCCCTGGGGGGGACAGATACGCAGTATTTT
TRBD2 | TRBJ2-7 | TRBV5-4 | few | CASSLAAGEGLHEQYF | TGTGCCAGCAGCTTGGCCGCGGGGGAGGGCCTCCACGAGCAGTACTTC
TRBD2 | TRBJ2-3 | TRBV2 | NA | CASSRRTSGSTDTQYF | TGTGCCAGCAGTCGCCGGACTAGCGGAAGCACAGATACGCAGTATTTT
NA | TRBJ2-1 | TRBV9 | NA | CASSGGPYNEQFF | TGTGCCAGCAGCGGGGGGCCTTACAATGAGCAGTTCTTC
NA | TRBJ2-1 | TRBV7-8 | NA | CASSLTGRAHNEQFF | TGTGCCAGCAGCTTAACAGGGAGGGCCCACAATGAGCAGTTCTTC
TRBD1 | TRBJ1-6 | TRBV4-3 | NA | CASSQDPGQGYSPLHF | TGCGCCAGCAGCCAAGATCCCGGACAGGGATATTCACCCCTCCACTTT
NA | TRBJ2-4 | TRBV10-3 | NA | CAISDSKNIQYF | TGTGCCATCAGTGACAGCAAAAACATTCAGTACTTC
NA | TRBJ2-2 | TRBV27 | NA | CASTAQGGGYLTGELFF | TGTGCCAGCACTGCACAGGGAGGGGGATACTTAACCGGGGAGCTGTTTTTT
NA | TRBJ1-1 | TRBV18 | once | CASSLDRNTEAFF | TGTGCCAGCTCACTCGACAGGAACACTGAAGCTTTCTTT
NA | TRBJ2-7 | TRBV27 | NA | CASSFGTDSYEQYF | TGTGCCAGCAGTTTTGGGACTGACTCCTACGAGCAGTACTTC
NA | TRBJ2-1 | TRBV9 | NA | CASSPGKGYDEQFF | TGTGCCAGCAGCCCGGGAAAAGGGTATGATGAGCAGTTCTTC
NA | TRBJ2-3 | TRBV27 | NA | CASSWDPLPTADTQYF | TGTGCCAGCAGTTGGGATCCCCTACCGACAGCGGATACGCAGTATTTT
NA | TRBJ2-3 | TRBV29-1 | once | CSVVWANTDTQYF | TGCAGCGTTGTCTGGGCGAACACAGATACGCAGTATTTT
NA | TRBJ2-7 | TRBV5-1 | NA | CASSTQQGGLEQYF | TGCGCCAGCAGCACCCAACAAGGGGGTCTAGAGCAGTACTTC
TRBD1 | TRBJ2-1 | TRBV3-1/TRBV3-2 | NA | CASSQGTGGNEQFF | TGTGCCAGCAGCCAAGGGACAGGCGGGAATGAGCAGTTCTTC
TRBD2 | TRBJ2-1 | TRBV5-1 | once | CASRTSLSYNEQFF | TGCGCCAGCAGGACTAGCCTTTCCTACAATGAGCAGTTCTTC
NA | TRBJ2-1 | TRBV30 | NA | CAWSVGGTLGQFF | TGTGCCTGGAGTGTTGGAGGGACCCTTGGCCAGTTCTTC
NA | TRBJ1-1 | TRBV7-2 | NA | CASSFLLSEAFF | TGTGCCAGCAGCTTCTTACTCTCTGAAGCTTTCTTT
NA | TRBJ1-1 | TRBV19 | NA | CASIPVANTEAFF | TGTGCCAGTATCCCCGTGGCGAACACTGAAGCTTTCTTT
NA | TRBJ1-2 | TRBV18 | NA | CASSPPGGYGYTF | TGTGCCAGCTCACCACCGGGGGGCTATGGCTACACCTTC
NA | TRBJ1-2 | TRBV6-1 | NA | CASSEEPTATMGYTF | TGTGCCAGCAGTGAAGAGCCGACAGCTACTATGGGCTACACCTTC
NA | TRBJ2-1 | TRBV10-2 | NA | CASSESEQLNEQFF | TGCGCCAGCAGTGAGTCGGAACAGCTTAATGAGCAGTTCTTC
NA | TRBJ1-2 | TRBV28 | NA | CASHSGGPYGYTF | TGTGCCAGCCACTCGGGGGGTCCCTATGGCTACACCTTC
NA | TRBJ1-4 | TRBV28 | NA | CASSFSGTATNEKLFF | TGTGCCAGCAGTTTTTCAGGCACGGCTACTAATGAAAAACTGTTTTTT
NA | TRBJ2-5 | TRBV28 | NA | CASSLLAGGETQYF | TGTGCCAGCAGTTTACTGGCAGGCGGGGAGACCCAGTACTTC
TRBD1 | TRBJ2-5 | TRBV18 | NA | CASSPRTGGKETQYF | TGTGCCAGCTCACCAAGGACAGGGGGAAAAGAGACCCAGTACTTC
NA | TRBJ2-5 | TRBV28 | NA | CASNPDREGRKTQYF | TGTGCCAGCAACCCGGACAGGGAGGGTAGAAAGACCCAGTACTTC
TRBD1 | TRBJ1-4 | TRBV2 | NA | CASSDSGTGDEKLFF | TGTGCCAGCAGTGACTCTGGGACAGGGGATGAAAAACTGTTTTTT
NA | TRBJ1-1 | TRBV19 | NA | CASSIDAGRGTEAFF | TGTGCCAGTAGTATAGATGCTGGGAGGGGCACTGAAGCTTTCTTT
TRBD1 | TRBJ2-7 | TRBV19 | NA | CASSPGQGALYEQYF | TGTGCCAGTAGTCCCGGACAGGGGGCCCTCTACGAGCAGTACTTC